The 23 T cell receptor beta chains below all came from one sample that was sequenced in a study of response to subunit inactivated influenza vaccine. One entry per CDR3 protein, called by TCRdb with MiXCR from the RT-PCR reads. The data show 750,000 to 850,000 distinct CDR3 sequences, with about a fifth seen just once and under 13% held by the top ten. The sequences come from PBMCs from blood, collected about 5 days after vaccination. The receptors stem from a man aged 45 to 65 who received an inactivated influenza vaccine.

The table lists this clonotype with a few counts. The V gene is TRBV2, the J gene TRBJ2-3; D tentatively fits TRBD1 or TRBD2 (5 bases each). V was clipped by 6 bases and J by 1 base, with 11 bases between them. This CDR3 has 14 residues. Germline lookup yields CDR1 SNHLY and CDR2 FYNNEI. Here the CDR3 reads CASRQERGTDTQYF. CDR3 sequence (DNA): TGTGCCAGCAGACAGGAGAGGGGCACAGATACGCAGTATTTT.

This clonotype occurred a few times. This sequence joins TRBV7-2 and TRBJ2-7; 8 bases line up with TRBD1. Germline V gives CDR1 SGHTA, CDR2 FQGNSA. The trim removed 1 base at V and 3 bases at J, leaving 5 bases unmatched. The CDR3 is made up of 15 amino acids. The CDR3, as DNA: TGTGCCAGCAGCTTAGTGGACAGGGCGAACTACGAGCAGTACTTC. Its protein product is CASSLVDRANYEQYF.

This clonotype was counted between two and nine times. The rearrangement joins TRBV5-1 to TRBJ1-1, with D maybe TRBD1 (5 bases). The CDR3 spans 14 residues. V lost 4 bases and J lost 5, with 15 bases in between. Germline V gene data show CDR1 as SGHRS and CDR2 as YFSETQ. The CDR3 reads CASSTQGDFTEAFF. The CDR3 DNA sequence: TGCGCCAGCAGCACCCAGGGTGACTTTACTGAAGCTTTCTTT. Together with reference TRBV5-1 and TRBJ1-1, the CDR3 gives the full variable domain: KAGVTQTPRYLIKTRGQQVTLSCSPISGHRSVSWYQQTPGQGLQFLFEYFSETQRNKGNFPGRFSGRQFSNSRSEMNVSTLELGDSALYLCASSTQGDFTEAFFGQGTRLTVV.

This clonotype was found a few times. The CDR3 loop reads CASRGRGWNRSQWRDYEQYF. The DNA for the CDR3 is TGTGCCAGCAGGGGCCGAGGTTGGAACAGGAGCCAGTGGAGGGACTACGAGCAGTACTTC. The genes are TRBV6-2 or TRBV6-3 and TRBJ2-7; the D gene is possibly TRBD2 (6 bases). The CDR3 is 20 amino acids. CDR1 is MNHEY, CDR2 SVGEGT, per germline. The V and J ends lost 6 bases and 3 bases respectively, with 33 bases between them.

The V gene is TRBV12-3 or TRBV12-4, the J gene TRBJ2-6; 7 bases align to TRBD1. Unmatched junction bases numbered 11, after V lost 6 bases and J lost 0 bases. This CDR3 region has 18 residues. CDR3 amino acids: CASRTTGSTPSGANVLTF. CDR3 DNA: TGTGCCAGCAGGACGACAGGGTCGACCCCCTCTGGGGCCAACGTCCTGACTTTC.

The CDR3 DNA follows: TGTGCCAGCAGTTACGGAGGGGCTGAAGCTTTCTTT. Translation: CASSYGGAEAFF. The chain joins TRBV6-5 to TRBJ1-1; a weak D match, TRBD1 (5 bases). The CDR3 contains 12 residues. Germline V lookup: CDR1 MNHEY, CDR2 SVGAGI. V dropped 2 bases and J dropped 6 bases, with 7 bases sitting between them.

The V call is TRBV27, the J call TRBJ2-7; 11 positions match TRBD2. V was clipped by 6 bases and J by 2 bases; unmatched bases: 6. The CDR3 is 15 residues long. Germline CDR1 reads MNHEY; CDR2 reads SMNVEV (reference sequence). The CDR3 DNA sequence: TGTGCCAGCAGCCGACTAGCGGGGAGGACCTACGAGCAGTACTTC. As protein: CASSRLAGRTYEQYF.

V and J are TRBV27 and TRBJ1-2; D perhaps matches TRBD1 (6 bases). The CDR3 loop spans 14 amino acids. CDR1 is MNHEY and CDR2 is SMNVEV in the germline V gene (reference sequence). Between the trimmed V and J ends, which lost 6 bases and 4 bases, there was a span of 15 bases. CDR3 sequence reads: CASSRQQGLYGYTF. CDR3 DNA sequence: TGTGCCAGCAGCCGTCAACAGGGCCTCTATGGCTACACCTTC.

Only a few counts were recorded for this clonotype. The V gene is TRBV12-3 or TRBV12-4, the J gene TRBJ2-7; TRBD1 agrees at 8 bases. The V segment lost 4 bases and the J segment 7 bases; nucleotides outside the gene matches: 12. There are 15 residues in the CDR3. The DNA of the CDR3 is TGTGCCAGCAGTTGGGGGCGGGACAGGAGCCTAGAGCAGTACTTC. It translates to CASSWGRDRSLEQYF.

The chain couples TRBV18 to TRBJ2-1; 8 bases line up with TRBD2. With V trimmed by 1 base and J by 5 bases, 4 bases remained unmatched. The CDR3 consists of 15 residues. Germline CDR1 is KGHSH and CDR2 is LQKENI. The CDR3 region is CASSPRAGGHNEQFF. Here the CDR3 DNA reads TGTGCCAGCTCACCACGGGCGGGGGGACACAATGAGCAGTTCTTC.

The chain employs TRBV5-1 and TRBJ2-3, with 14 positions matching TRBD2. V trimming: 4 bases; J trimming: 6 bases; junction bases outside the gene matches: 7. The germline CDR1 and CDR2 sequences are SGHRS and YFSETQ. The CDR3 spans 16 residues. The CDR3 region is CASSPGLAGVRDTQYF. The CDR3 DNA follows: TGCGCCAGCAGCCCGGGACTAGCGGGGGTCAGGGATACGCAGTATTTT.

The chain couples TRBV10-3 to TRBJ2-5; D may correspond to TRBD1 or TRBD2 (5 bases each). CDR1 and CDR2 (germline): ENHRY, SYGVKD. V was pared by 0 bases and J by 1 base, with 9 bases between. The CDR3 spans 15 residues. The CDR3 is CAISESRGSQETQYF. The CDR3 DNA is TGTGCCATCAGTGAGTCGAGGGGCAGCCAAGAGACCCAGTACTTC.

This clonotype was detected ten times or more. The V call is TRBV10-3, the J call TRBJ2-5, with TRBD1 identical over 7 bases. There are 12 residues in the CDR3. V shed 8 bases, J shed 2 bases, and the junction held 2 bases outside the gene matches. CDR1 and CDR2 (germline): ENHRY, SYGVKD. CDR3: CAIGGQQETQYF. The CDR3 bases are TGTGCCATCGGGGGACAGCAAGAGACCCAGTACTTC.

A few counts support this clonotype. This rearrangement joins TRBV12-3 or TRBV12-4 to TRBJ2-3; D not certain. The CDR3 has 13 residues. V dropped 2 bases and J dropped 7 bases, with 10 bases sitting between them. CDR3 sequence (DNA): TGTGCCAGCAGTTTATTAGGCGCGAATACGCAGTATTTT. Translated, it gives CASSLLGANTQYF.

The table lists this clonotype with a few counts. V and J are TRBV24-1 and TRBJ2-3; maybe TRBD1 (5 bases). CDR1 KGHDR and CDR2 SFDVKD come from the germline V gene. V was cut by 6 bases and J by 2 bases, with 11 bases left in between. The length of the CDR3 is 14 residues. Here the CDR3 reads CATSMDISTDTQYF. In DNA, the CDR3 is TGTGCCACCAGTATGGACATTTCCACAGATACGCAGTATTTT.

This clonotype was counted a few times. The rearrangement uses TRBV12-3 or TRBV12-4 and TRBJ2-3; D is possibly TRBD2 (6 bases). The V and J ends lost 5 bases and 6 bases respectively, with 12 bases between them. This CDR3 is 13 amino acids long. The CDR3 protein is CASSRDSADTQYF. CDR3 nucleotides: TGTGCCAGCAGTCGGGACTCAGCCGATACGCAGTATTTT.

The chain has TRBV20-1 and TRBJ2-5; D unclear. The CDR3 is made up of 10 amino acids. The germline V gene has CDR1 DFQATT and CDR2 SNEGSKA (reference sequence). V was clipped by 6 bases and J by 9 bases, with 11 bases between them. The CDR3 DNA follows: TGCAGTGCAGATACCGTGGCCCAGTACTTC. Its protein product is CSADTVAQYF.

This clonotype came up many times. The chain carries TRBV6-5 and TRBJ2-3; D gene unclear. The length of the CDR3 is 13 residues. V shed 2 bases and J shed 4 bases, with 7 bases lying between them. Germline lookup yields CDR1 MNHEY and CDR2 SVGAGI. This CDR3 reads CASSYGLSDTQYF. DNA of the CDR3: TGTGCCAGCAGTTACGGCCTATCAGATACGCAGTATTTT.

V gene TRBV3-1 combines with J gene TRBJ2-3, with 7 bases aligning to TRBD2. The junction had 4 bases not matched to a gene; V was cut back by 6 bases and J by 4 bases. Germline lookup yields CDR1 LGHDT and CDR2 YNNKEL (reference sequence). The CDR3 spans 13 residues. The CDR3 region is CASRNTSADTQYF. The CDR3 DNA reads as TGTGCCAGCAGGAATACTAGCGCAGATACGCAGTATTTT.

Many counts were recorded for this clonotype. V gene TRBV12-3 or TRBV12-4 combines with J gene TRBJ2-5; possible D gene TRBD1, 6 bases. The CDR3 runs 15 residues. V was shortened by 5 bases and J by 2 bases, with 15 bases between the two germline ends. CDR3 amino acids: CASSPSDRIQETQYF. In nucleotides, the CDR3 is TGTGCCAGCAGTCCATCAGACAGGATACAAGAGACCCAGTACTTC.

This chain connects TRBV9 to TRBJ1-4; no clear D gene. CDR1 is SGDLS, CDR2 YYNGEE, per germline. The V and J ends lost 1 base and 2 bases respectively, with 9 bases between them. The CDR3 extends over 15 amino acids. CDR3 residues: CASSVTSSTNEKLFF. In DNA form, the CDR3 reads TGTGCCAGCAGCGTAACGTCCAGCACTAATGAAAAACTGTTTTTT.

This clonotype appeared a few times. The chain employs TRBV10-3 and TRBJ2-5; no firm D call. The CDR3 contains 15 residues. Germline CDR1 reads ENHRY; CDR2 reads SYGVKD. Trimming took off 4 bases at V and 4 bases at J, with 16 bases between the two ends. CDR3 region: CAISAQGQTGETQYF. In DNA, the CDR3 is TGTGCCATCAGTGCCCAAGGGCAGACGGGAGAGACCCAGTACTTC.

In this sample, this clonotype turned up many times. This chain uses TRBV20-1 with TRBJ1-1, with D possibly matching TRBD1 (5 bases). Trimming shortened V by 3 bases and J by 2 bases, and 10 bases separated the two germline ends. The CDR3 sequence is 13 residues long. Germline assignment: CDR1 DFQATT and CDR2 SNEGSKA (reference sequence). DNA for the CDR3: TGCAGTGCTAGTCGGACATTTAACACTGAAGCTTTCTTT. Translated, it gives CSASRTFNTEAFF.